This entry features one TCR beta chain sequence. As yet, its antigen is unknown. This CDR3 has 14 residues. The V gene's germline CDR1 is SGHTA and CDR2 FQGNSA. V lost 5 bases to trimming and J lost 7 bases, with 17 bases between them. These data are taken from a study of siplizumab effects on memory and regulatory T cells. Study-wide context: With siplizumab at around 1 ug/mL or without drug, mixed lymphocyte reactions were set up in pairs.

As described, mixed lymphocyte reaction cells underwent coculture at 37°C for a duration of 5 to 6 days. Here immunoSEQ multiplex PCR was the method, and the copy in TCRdb shows in-frame clones only, minus some. The sample yields 20,000 or so clones, approximately 40% seen once. This clonotype originated in a human donor in good health; the cells came from an allogeneic mixed lymphocyte reaction. Some clones in this sample may be carry-over from other donors' samples. Source material: CFSE-low (dividing) CD4+ T cells sorted from an allogeneic mixed lymphocyte reaction. The chain couples TRBV7-2 to TRBJ1-1; D unresolved. In nucleotides, the CDR3 is TGTGCCAGCAGCCCCTGGATGGGGTCTGTTGAAGCTTTCTTT. Protein sequence: CASSPWMGSVEAFF.